The entry below gives a single T cell receptor (beta chain) sequence along with its context. Its antigen is not identified. This specimen belongs to a study of cytomegalovirus exposure and HLA in healthy donors. The PCR was carried out with 60 Vbeta primers and 13 Jbeta primers. Assay used: immunoSEQ multiplex PCR; TCRdb lists only in-frame clones, some missing. The data contain about 200,000 clones, approximately 83% of them singletons. Study outcomes and limitations: In a later analysis, common viral pathogens appeared linked to several of the most significant clusters. One variant, a missense change in DCLRE1C, was linked in a later analysis to TCR beta V- and J-gene trimming. Cytomegalovirus association was listed for about 180 TCR beta chains.

The study sampled nominally healthy donors, though unrecorded immune exposures were likely. The CDR3 spans 15 residues. V lost 2 bases and J 4 bases, leaving 14 bases between the germline ends. Germline assignment: CDR1 LGHNT and CDR2 FRNRAP. The specimen was PBMCs. The chain combines TRBV12-5 with TRBJ1-2; no clear D. This TCR came from a girl between 5 and 17 years old in good health and CMV-seronegative. The chain's CDR3 is CASGLFNEQSYGYTF. The CDR3 DNA reads TGTGCTAGTGGTTTGTTTAATGAGCAAAGCTATGGCTACACCTTC. The whole variable domain, remainder taken from reference TRBV12-5 and TRBJ1-2, is DARVTQTPRHKVTEMGQEVTMRCQPILGHNTVFWYRQTMMQGLELLAYFRNRAPLDDSGMPKDRFSAEMPDATLATLKIQPSEPRDSAVYFCASGLFNEQSYGYTFGSGTRLTVV.